These 19 T cell receptor beta chains were sequenced from one sample in a study of T cell repertoires in cytomegalovirus infection. TCRdb reprocessed the reads via MiXCR and lists one record per CDR3 protein. The data contain about 320,000 distinct CDR3 sequences, 8% to 9.5% of them singletons. Material: PBMCs. These receptors were taken from a human donor in good health (CMV status not recorded). Some clones in this sample may be carry-over from other donors' samples.

This CDR3 reads CASSQGTGIQPQHF. The CDR3 coding sequence is TGTGCCAGCAGCCAAGGGACAGGGATTCAGCCCCAGCATTTT. V gene TRBV6-2 or TRBV6-3 combines with J gene TRBJ1-5; 9 bases align to TRBD1. V gave up 6 bases and J gave up 6 bases; unmatched junction bases: 6. Germline lookup yields CDR1 MNHEY and CDR2 SVGEGT. This CDR3 has 14 amino acids.

V gene TRBV5-5 combines with J gene TRBJ2-5; no clear D. The length of the CDR3 is 14 residues. V shed 0 bases and J shed 7 bases, with 13 bases lying between them. Per the germline V gene, CDR1 is SGHKS and CDR2 is YYEKEE (reference sequence). The CDR3 sequence: CASSLDGAGGTQYF. CDR3 in DNA: TGTGCCAGCAGCTTGGATGGCGCTGGCGGGACCCAGTACTTC.

The chain recombines TRBV7-2 with TRBJ2-5; the D call may be TRBD1 or TRBD2 (5 bases each). Looked up from germline, CDR1 is SGHTA and CDR2 is FQGNSA. This CDR3 region has 13 residues. V was cut by 0 bases and J by 5 bases, with 7 bases left in between. As DNA, the CDR3 is TGTGCCAGCAGCTTAGCAGGGGACGAGACCCAGTACTTC. Protein: CASSLAGDETQYF. The entire variable domain, with the rest obtained from reference TRBV7-2 and TRBJ2-5, is as follows: GAGVSQSPSNKVTEKGKDVELRCDPISGHTALYWYRQSLGQGLEFLIYFQGNSAPDKSGLPSDRFSAERTGGSVSTLTIQRTQQEDSAVYLCASSLAGDETQYFGPGTRLLVL.

This clonotype was found a few times. This chain joins TRBV2 and TRBJ1-1; a weak D match, TRBD1 (5 bases). The CDR3 runs 13 residues. V lost 10 bases, J lost 4 bases, and 16 bases lay in between. CDR1 and CDR2 (germline): SNHLY, FYNNEI. The CDR3 region has the DNA TGTGCCACCCTAAGGGGCAAGGGCACTGAAGCTTTCTTT. It specifies CATLRGKGTEAFF.

There are many counts of this clonotype. The genes are TRBV7-2 and TRBJ1-2; 10 bases match TRBD1. From germline, CDR1 is SGHTA and CDR2 FQGNSA. This CDR3 comprises 16 residues. V was pared by 5 bases and J by 6 bases, with 12 bases of the junction left unmatched. The CDR3 spells CASSPGRDRGEDGYTF. Here the CDR3 DNA reads TGTGCCAGCAGCCCCGGACGGGACAGGGGCGAGGATGGCTACACCTTC.

There are a few counts of this clonotype. The rearrangement links TRBV19 to TRBJ2-2; tentative D call: TRBD1 (6 bases). V lost 5 bases to trimming and J lost 7 bases, with 14 bases between them. The germline gives CDR1 LNHDA, CDR2 SQIVND (reference sequence). This CDR3 is built from 14 residues. The CDR3 is CASSAGQTFGELFF. The CDR3 DNA sequence: TGTGCCAGTAGTGCTGGACAGACCTTCGGGGAGCTGTTTTTT.

This clonotype was recorded many times. The gene calls are TRBV20-1 and TRBJ1-1; 7 bases align to TRBD1. Germline trimming cut 6 bases from V and 2 bases from J; bases unmatched to any gene: 3. This CDR3 comprises 12 residues. The germline V gene encodes CDR1 DFQATT and CDR2 SNEGSKA (reference sequence). CDR3 sequence reads: CSADRANTEAFF. The CDR3 coding sequence is TGCAGTGCCGACAGGGCCAACACTGAAGCTTTCTTT.

This clonotype was seen repeatedly, ten times or more. V is TRBV6-2 or TRBV6-3 and J is TRBJ2-5; D gene uncertain. Germline-derived CDR1 and CDR2 are MNHEY and SVGEGT. The CDR3 runs to 14 residues. Trimming pared 3 bases from V and 2 bases from J, leaving 10 bases between. CDR3 loop: CASSYTPLQETQYF. The CDR3 DNA reads as TGTGCCAGCAGTTATACGCCGTTGCAAGAGACCCAGTACTTC.

The table lists this clonotype with many counts. The junction shows a germline mismatch at one end, possibly a read error. The chain couples TRBV7-3 to TRBJ2-7; weak D call: TRBD1 (7 bases). The germline V gene has CDR1 SGHTA and CDR2 FQGTGA. CDR3 length: 11 residues. The CDR3 here is CASRSTQGRNF. The CDR3 nucleotides are TGTGCCAGCAGAAGCACACAGGGGAGGAACTTC.

This clonotype was seen many times. V gene TRBV2 combines with J gene TRBJ1-5, with D unresolved. The CDR3 has 16 amino acids. Germline V gene lookup returns CDR1 SNHLY and CDR2 FYNNEI. V was clipped by 4 bases and J by 3 bases, with 16 bases between them. The CDR3 DNA follows: TGTGCCAGCAGTGCCAAGCGGGGTATTTTCAATCAGCCCCAGCATTTT. It specifies CASSAKRGIFNQPQHF.

This clonotype was seen many times. The chain joins TRBV24-1 to TRBJ2-1; D gene unclear. CDR3 length equals 15 residues. Germline V gives CDR1 KGHDR, CDR2 SFDVKD. V dropped 2 bases and J dropped 3 bases, with 10 bases sitting between them. The CDR3 loop is CATSDSSRIYNEQFF. CDR3 bases: TGTGCCACCAGTGATTCCTCCCGGATCTACAATGAGCAGTTCTTC.

The chain has TRBV9 and TRBJ2-5; 9 bases map to TRBD1. V shed 4 bases and J 5 bases; nucleotides not matched to a gene: 6. The CDR3 extends over 14 amino acids. The germline gives CDR1 SGDLS, CDR2 YYNGEE. CDR3 in amino acids: CASSWGQGRETQYF. The CDR3 nucleotides are TGTGCCAGCAGCTGGGGACAGGGCAGGGAGACCCAGTACTTC.

This clonotype was counted a single time. The rearrangement uses TRBV7-3 and TRBJ2-7; the D gene is possibly TRBD2 (6 bases). CDR3 length: 12 residues. Trimming cost V 4 bases and J 6 bases, with 10 bases left between them. CDR1 and CDR2 from the germline V gene are SGHTA and FQGTGA. Here the CDR3 reads CASSSRDSEQYF. For the CDR3, the DNA is TGTGCCAGCAGCTCACGGGACTCCGAGCAGTACTTC.

The chain carries TRBV7-2 and TRBJ1-2; D is undetermined. Germline CDR1 and CDR2: SGHTA and FQGNSA. The CDR3 runs to 13 residues. The V gene lost 6 bases and the J gene lost 0 bases, with 8 bases spanning the gap. CDR3 sequence reads: CASRHLSNYGYTF. The CDR3 region has the DNA TGTGCCAGCAGACACCTCTCTAACTATGGCTACACCTTC.

The chain carries TRBV12-3 or TRBV12-4 and TRBJ1-2; D may be TRBD1 (6 bases). V was cut by 7 bases and J by 8 bases, with 17 bases left in between. This CDR3 is 13 amino acids long. CDR3 coding DNA: TGTGCCAGCACCCCCACAGGGAGTAGAGGCTACACCTTC. Protein: CASTPTGSRGYTF.

The sample holds a few counts of this clonotype. The J gene is TRBJ1-2, the V gene TRBV28; TRBD1 matches at 7 bases. V shed 3 bases, J shed 8 bases, and the junction held 9 bases outside the gene matches. CDR1 is MDHEN and CDR2 is SYDVKM in the germline V gene. This CDR3 comprises 14 residues. CDR3 nucleotides: TGTGCCAGCAGTTTCCCGGGACAGCAACTCGGCTACACCTTC. Translated: CASSFPGQQLGYTF.

The table lists this clonotype with many counts. This chain uses TRBV7-2 with TRBJ2-7, with 8 nucleotides matching TRBD1. The ends lost 1 base at V and 2 bases at J; junction bases unmatched: 4. From germline, CDR1 is SGHTA and CDR2 FQGNSA. CDR3 size: 15 residues. CDR3 nucleotides: TGTGCCAGCAGCTTAGAGACAGGGGATACCTACGAGCAGTACTTC. Translated, it gives CASSLETGDTYEQYF.

This clonotype was recorded many times. The gene calls are TRBV20-1 and TRBJ2-5; 7 bases line up with TRBD1. The CDR3 has 13 residues. Germline CDR1 reads DFQATT; CDR2 reads SNEGSKA (reference sequence). V was pared by 4 bases and J by 7 bases, with 9 bases of the junction left unmatched. CDR3 protein: CSATEDRSGTQYF. The CDR3 coding sequence is TGCAGTGCTACTGAGGACAGGTCGGGGACCCAGTACTTC.

This clonotype was counted a few times. This chain connects TRBV6-6 to TRBJ2-3; D possibly corresponds to TRBD1 (6 bases). Germline lookup yields CDR1 MNHNY and CDR2 SVGAGI (reference sequence). The V end was cut by 10 bases, the J end by 5 bases, with 7 bases between. The CDR3 totals 10 residues. CDR3 sequence reads: CATRGDTQYF. DNA for the CDR3: TGTGCCACCAGGGGAGATACGCAGTATTTT.